The subject of this entry is one TCR beta chain. Using genomic DNA as the template, TCR beta VDJ and CDR3 profiling was carried out. TCRdb analysed the reads with MiXCR anew, one entry per CDR3 protein. Of hundreds of thousands of distinct CDR3 sequences in the sample, approximately 32% are singletons; the top ten hold 0.82%. This sample was included in a study of CD8+CD57+ T cells in acquired aplastic anemia. Previously, flow cytometry had revealed CD8+CD57+ cell expansion in the patients chosen for sequencing. Every patient presented with severe acquired aplastic anemia. V was clipped by 2 bases and J by 6 bases, with 8 bases between them. The CDR3 loop spans 13 amino acids. Germline CDR1 and CDR2: MGHDK and SYGVNS.

The receptor was derived from a human donor with aplastic anemia. Sample: sorted CD4+, CD8+, or CD8+CD57+ T cells (not recorded which) from PBMCs. The rearrangement joins TRBV25-1 to TRBJ2-1; perhaps TRBD1 as D (6 bases). CDR3 DNA sequence: TGTGCCAGCAGTGAAACAGGGCTCAATGAGCAGTTCTTC. Translating it yields CASSETGLNEQFF.